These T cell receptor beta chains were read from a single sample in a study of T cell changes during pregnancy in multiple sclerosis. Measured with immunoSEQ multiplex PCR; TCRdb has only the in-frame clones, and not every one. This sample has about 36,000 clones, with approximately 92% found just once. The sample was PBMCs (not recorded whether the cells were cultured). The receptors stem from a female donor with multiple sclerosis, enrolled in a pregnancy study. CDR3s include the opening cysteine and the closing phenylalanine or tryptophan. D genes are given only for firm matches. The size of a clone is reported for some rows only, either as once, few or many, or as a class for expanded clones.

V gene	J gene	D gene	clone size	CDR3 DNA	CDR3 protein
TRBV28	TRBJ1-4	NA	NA	TGTGCCACGACAATTAGGGCTAATGAAAAACTGTTTTTT	CATTIRANEKLFF
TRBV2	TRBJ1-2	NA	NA	TGTGCCAGCACCTCAGAAACAGGCTACTTTTCTAACTATGGCTACACCTTC	CASTSETGYFSNYGYTF
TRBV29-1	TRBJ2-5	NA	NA	TGCAGCGTGGGGAAGGGGGAGACCCAGTACTTC	CSVGKGETQYF
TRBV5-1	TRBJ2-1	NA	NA	TGCGCCAGCAGCTCGGAAGACTCCTACAATGAGCAGTTCTTC	CASSSEDSYNEQFF
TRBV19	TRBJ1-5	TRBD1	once	TGTGCCAGTAGTACCGGACAGGGGAGGACGAATCAGCCCCAGCATTTT	CASSTGQGRTNQPQHF
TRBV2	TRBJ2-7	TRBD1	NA	TGTGCCAGCAGGGACGGACAGGGGGCGGCCGAGCAGTACTTC	CASRDGQGAAEQYF
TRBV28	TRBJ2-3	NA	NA	TGTGCCAGCAGTTATCTAGCAGAAAGCACAGATACGCAGTATTTT	CASSYLAESTDTQYF
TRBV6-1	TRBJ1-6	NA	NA	TGTGCCAGCAGTGAAGCGGCTGGAACGATAGGTTCACCCCTCCACTTT	CASSEAAGTIGSPLHF
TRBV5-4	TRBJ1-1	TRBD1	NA	TGTGCCAGCAGCTTGGACAGGGGGCGCCCCACTGAAGCTTTCTTT	CASSLDRGRPTEAFF
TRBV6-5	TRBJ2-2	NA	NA	TGTGCCAGCGGGTCGCCTAGCGTTTTCACCGGGGAGCTGTTTTTT	CASGSPSVFTGELFF
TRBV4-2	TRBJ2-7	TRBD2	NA	TGTGCCAGCAGCCAAGGAAAACTAGCGGAGTCCTACGAGCAGTACTTC	CASSQGKLAESYEQYF
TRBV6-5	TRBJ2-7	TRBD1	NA	TGTGCCAGCAGTCTCGGGACAGTTCCCTACGAGCAGTACTTC	CASSLGTVPYEQYF
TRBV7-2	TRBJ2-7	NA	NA	TGTGCCAGCAGCGCCGTGACTCTCCGCTCCTACGAGCAGTACTTC	CASSAVTLRSYEQYF
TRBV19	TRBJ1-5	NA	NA	TGTGCCAGTAGTATAGACCCAGGGGTGGGCCAGCCCCAGCATTTT	CASSIDPGVGQPQHF
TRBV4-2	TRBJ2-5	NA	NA	TGTGCCAGCAGCCAAGATGACTCGTACCAAGAGACCCAGTACTTC	CASSQDDSYQETQYF
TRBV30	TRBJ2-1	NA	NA	TGTGCCTGGGTTCCCCGGGACTGGTCCTACAATGAGCAGTTCTTC	CAWVPRDWSYNEQFF
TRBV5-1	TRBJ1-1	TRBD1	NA	TGCGCCAGCAGGGGGACAGCGAACACTGAAGCTTTCTTT	CASRGTANTEAFF
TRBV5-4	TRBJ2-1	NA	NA	TGTGCCAGCAGCTTTAATCCAAATGAGCAGTTCTTC	CASSFNPNEQFF
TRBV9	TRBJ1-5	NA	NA	TGTGCCAGCAGCGAGGGGGGTTATAGCAATCAGCCCCAGCATTTT	CASSEGGYSNQPQHF
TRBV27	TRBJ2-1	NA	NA	TGTGCCAGCAGTTCTACCTACAGCTCCTACAATGAGCAGTTCTTC	CASSSTYSSYNEQFF
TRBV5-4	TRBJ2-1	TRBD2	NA	TGTGCCAGCAGCTTGGAATTAGCGGGAGGGGGTCCAAATGAGCAGTTCTTC	CASSLELAGGGPNEQFF
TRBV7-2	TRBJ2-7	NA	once	TGTGCCAGCAGCTTAGACTTCTACGAGCAGTACTTC	CASSLDFYEQYF
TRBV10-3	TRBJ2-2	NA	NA	TGTGCCATCAGAGACTTCGGGGAGCTGTTTTTT	CAIRDFGELFF
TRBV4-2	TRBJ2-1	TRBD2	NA	TGTGCCAGCAGCCAAGTTTCGGGTTTTCGCGGGAGATCCTACAATGAGCAGTTCTTC	CASSQVSGFRGRSYNEQFF
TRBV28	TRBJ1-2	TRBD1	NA	TGTGCCAGCAGTTTGGGGGACAGGGCTCCCTATGGCTACACCTTC	CASSLGDRAPYGYTF
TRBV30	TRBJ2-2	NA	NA	TGTGCCTGCGGGCCCCCGAACACCGGGGAGCTGTTTTTT	CACGPPNTGELFF
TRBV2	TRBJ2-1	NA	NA	TGTGCCAGCAGTGAATCGGGACGCGACAATGAGCAGTTCTTC	CASSESGRDNEQFF
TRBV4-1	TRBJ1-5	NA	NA	TGCGCCAGCAGCCAAGAAGGATGGGGGGGTAGGCATCAGCCCCAGCATTTT	CASSQEGWGGRHQPQHF
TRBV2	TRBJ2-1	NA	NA	TGTGCCAGCTTCTTCCGGGGAAACAATGAGCAGTTCTTC	CASFFRGNNEQFF
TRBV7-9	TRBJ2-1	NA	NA	TGTGCCAGCAGCTTAGGGGGATCGAGAAGAGGCAGTGAGCAGTTCTTC	CASSLGGSRRGSEQFF
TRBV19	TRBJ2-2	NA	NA	TGTGCCAGCAGTAGCCCCCTCAGGGAGAAGACCGGGGAGCTGTTTTTT	CASSSPLREKTGELFF
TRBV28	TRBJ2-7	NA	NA	TGTGCCAGCAGCCCAACCTACGAGCAGTACTTC	CASSPTYEQYF
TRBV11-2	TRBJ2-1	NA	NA	TGTGCCAGCAGTCGGGACTCCCTTTTTGGAGAGCAGTTCTTC	CASSRDSLFGEQFF
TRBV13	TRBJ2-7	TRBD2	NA	TGTGCCAGCAGCTCCCACTCCGGGACTAGCGGGAGGATGTACGAGCAGTACTTC	CASSSHSGTSGRMYEQYF
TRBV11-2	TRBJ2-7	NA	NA	TGTGCCAGCAGCAGCCGACAGTGGGACTACGAGCAGTACTTC	CASSSRQWDYEQYF
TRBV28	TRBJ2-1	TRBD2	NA	TGTGCCAGCAGCCGAGCGGGAGGGCCCGGAAGTGAGCAGTTCTTC	CASSRAGGPGSEQFF
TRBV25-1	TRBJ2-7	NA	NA	TGTGCCAGCAGTGAATCAGAAGGGTCGGGGTACGAGCAGTACTTC	CASSESEGSGYEQYF
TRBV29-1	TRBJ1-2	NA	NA	TGCAGCGCCGGGGAAGAGGGTGGCTACACCTTC	CSAGEEGGYTF
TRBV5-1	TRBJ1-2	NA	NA	TGCGCCAGCAGTCGGGCAGCGAGGCACTATGGCTACACCTTC	CASSRAARHYGYTF
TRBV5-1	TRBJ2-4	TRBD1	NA	TGCGCCAGCAGCTCCGGACAGGACCAAAACATTCAGTACTTC	CASSSGQDQNIQYF
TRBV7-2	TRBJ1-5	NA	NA	TGTGCCAGCAGCTTAGTAGGCGGCGATCAGCCCCAGCATTTT	CASSLVGGDQPQHF
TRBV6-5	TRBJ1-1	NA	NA	TGTGCCAGCGAGGGACGGACGGGGACTGAAGCTTTCTTT	CASEGRTGTEAFF
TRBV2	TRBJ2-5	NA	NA	TGTGCCAGCGACCGCCAACCGGAGACCCAGTACTTC	CASDRQPETQYF
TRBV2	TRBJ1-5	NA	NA	TGTGCCAGCAAATACGGGGGTAATCAGCCCCAGCATTTT	CASKYGGNQPQHF
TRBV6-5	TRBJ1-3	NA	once	TGTGCCAGCAGTTCCGGGGGAAATGGAAACACCATATATTTT	CASSSGGNGNTIYF
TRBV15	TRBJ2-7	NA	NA	TGTGCCACCAGCAGAGTGCTGGGGGACCCGGGGGACGAGCAGTACTTC	CATSRVLGDPGDEQYF
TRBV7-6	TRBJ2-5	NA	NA	TGTGCCAGCAGCTTTGGGACGCTCGAGACCCAGTACTTC	CASSFGTLETQYF
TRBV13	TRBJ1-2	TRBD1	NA	TGTGCCAGCAGCTTAGTGGTCTCGGGACAGGGGACTAACTATGGCTACACCTTC	CASSLVVSGQGTNYGYTF
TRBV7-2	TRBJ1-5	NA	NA	TGTGCCAGCAGCTTAGGCCCGAATCAGCCCCAGCATTTT	CASSLGPNQPQHF
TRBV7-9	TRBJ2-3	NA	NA	TGTGCCAGCAGCCCCCCGAGGTGGACAGATACGCAGTATTTT	CASSPPRWTDTQYF
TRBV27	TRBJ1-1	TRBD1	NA	TGTGCCAGCAGTATAACAGGGGGCACTGAAGCTTTCTTT	CASSITGGTEAFF
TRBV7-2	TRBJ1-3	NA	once	TGTGCCAGCAGCTTAAACTACAGGGCACCTGGAAACACCATATATTTT	CASSLNYRAPGNTIYF
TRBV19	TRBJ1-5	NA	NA	TGTGCCAGTAGGACCGACCAGACAGTGCTCAATCAGCCCCAGCATTTT	CASRTDQTVLNQPQHF
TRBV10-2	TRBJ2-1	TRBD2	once	TGCGCCAGCATCGGGAGCGGGAGTGTCAATGAGCAGTTCTTC	CASIGSGSVNEQFF
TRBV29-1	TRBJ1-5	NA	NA	TGCAGCGTTGACGTGGGGGGGGATAATCAGCCCCAGCATTTT	CSVDVGGDNQPQHF
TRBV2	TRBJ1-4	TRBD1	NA	TGTGCCAGCAGGGGGGACAGGTGGGGTGAAAAACTGTTTTTT	CASRGDRWGEKLFF
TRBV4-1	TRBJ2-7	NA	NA	TGCGCCAGCAGCCAAGTAACTAGACTCGAGCAGTACTTC	CASSQVTRLEQYF